The present entry profiles one T cell receptor (beta chain) with its context. This clonotype has a count of ten or more. No cognate antigen has been identified for it. No base quality values were provided; no much bigger clone lies one nucleotide off. In the ophthalmopathy patients, disease was moderately to severely active, with a Clinical Activity Score of 3 or more, a NOSPECS grade of 4 or more, and a duration of less than 3 months. Patients with uncontrolled infections, other autoimmune diseases, pregnancy or lactation were excluded. Diagnoses relied on clinical symptoms, serum thyroxine and TRAb, thyroid ultrasound and orbital computed tomography. PBMCs were separated from roughly 9.6 ml of fresh peripheral blood using Ficoll-Paque density gradient centrifugation. Trizol reagent was used to extract total RNA, and RNA quality was then checked on an Agilent 2100 Bioanalyzer. The data were taken from a study of T cells in Graves' hyperthyroidism and ophthalmopathy (dated by TCRdb to about 2019). Study-level background: Peripheral blood samples were taken at initial diagnosis, before any treatment was given. A discovery cohort of about a hundred patients, approximately 45 with Graves' ophthalmopathy and about 58 with stable Graves' hyperthyroidism, was used to find distinguishing TCR V-J signatures. Prospective prediction of ophthalmopathy was tested in an independent validation cohort of under 20 hyperthyroidism patients and around 16 patients who later progressed to ophthalmopathy. For training and testing, the 100 or so patients in the discovery cohort were randomly divided in a 7:3 ratio. The study also compared thyroid tissue and blood T-cell repertoires from about six Graves' hyperthyroidism patients. Once sampling was done, hyperthyroidism patients were given methimazole at a starting dose of 30 mg daily, whereas ophthalmopathy patients were given high-dose intravenous methylprednisolone. The paper reports TCR Vbeta CDR3 sequencing of 130 to 150 peripheral blood samples: approximately 43 ophthalmopathy, approximately 74 hyperthyroidism and some 17 progressor patients. The full study reports these points: Ophthalmopathy was separated from stable hyperthyroidism by a 13 V-J signature model, with just over 85% sensitivity and 81% to 82% specificity obtained in cross-validation and 80%/75% obtained in testing. During validation, the model predicted progression to ophthalmopathy a median of approximately 7 months ahead of onset, with almost 71% sensitivity and roughly 72% specificity. Blood samples also contained most of the expanded thyroid clonotypes (frequency above 0.001), which suggests that blood repertoires may reflect thyroid immune responses. No statistical method was used to fix the sample size in advance, and group allocation was not hidden from the investigators.

From the cysteine through the phenylalanine, the CDR3 covers 17 amino acids. CDR3 DNA is the only sequence kept; it has 51 bases, read in frame from the first base. For this chain, trimming is 5 bases at the V end and 6 bases at the J end, and the number of junction bases without a gene match is 11. The germline V gene sets CDR1 to MDHEN and CDR2 to SYDVKM. The TCR beta CDR3 regions were amplified from RNA transcripts. For the first round of RT-PCR on the TCR CDR3, the HTBI primer set was used together with the Qiagen OneStep RT-PCR kit. A second multiplex PCR round built the libraries, followed by size selection and purification. Sequencing of the libraries was done on an Illumina HiSeq2000 using paired-end 100 bp reads. The study's own analysis went as follows. SOAPnuke was used to process the raw data, throwing out any read that contained adapters or uncalled bases, had a mean Phred below 15, or lacked an exact constant-primer or identifier match. COPE v1.2.5 was used to merge the high-quality paired reads, and each unique nucleotide sequence was defined as a clonotype. MiTCR v1.1 was used to align clonotypes to the IMGT TRBV, TRBD and TRBJ reference segments. Analysis was restricted to V-J combinations with a frequency above 0.0001, which covered roughly 99% of repertoires. The TCS score was defined as the ratio of F50 (clonal expansion) to E x V (chaos), calculated using BLOSUM62-based TCRdist between CDR3 peptides within each V-J. Welch's t-statistics and random forest reduced fewer than 600 V-J features to 13, which were used in a naive Bayes classifier (R e1071). The public sequencing data were trimmed at Q25 with fastp and processed into clonotypes with MiXCR by TCRdb, which kept only in-frame beta chains. One record per CDR3 amino acid sequence lists the most common genes and DNA. The V and J calls reflect TCRdb's pipeline rather than the authors' work. A total of around 620,000 distinct CDR3 sequences appear in this sample, 12% to 15% of them only once. 7.1% of the sample rests with the top ten.

Sample: blood. The V gene is TRBV28 and the J gene is TRBJ1-5; 12 central nucleotides agree with TRBD1. The receptor comes from a woman between 18 and 30 years old with Graves' ophthalmopathy. The base sequence is TGTGCCAGCAGTCCCCCCGGGACAGGGGGCGTAAGTCAGCCCCAGCATTTT. It specifies CASSPPGTGGVSQPQHF.